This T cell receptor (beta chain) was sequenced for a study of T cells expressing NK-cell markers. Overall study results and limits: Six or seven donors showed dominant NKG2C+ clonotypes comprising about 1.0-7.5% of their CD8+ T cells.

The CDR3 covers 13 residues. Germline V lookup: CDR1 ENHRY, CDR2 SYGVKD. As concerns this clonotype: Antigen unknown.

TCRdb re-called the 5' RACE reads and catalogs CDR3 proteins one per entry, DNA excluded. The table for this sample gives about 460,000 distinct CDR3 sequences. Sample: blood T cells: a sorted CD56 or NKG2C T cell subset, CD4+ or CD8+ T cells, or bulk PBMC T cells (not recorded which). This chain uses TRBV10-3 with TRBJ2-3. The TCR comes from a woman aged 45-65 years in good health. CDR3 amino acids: CAISTPNTDTQYF.